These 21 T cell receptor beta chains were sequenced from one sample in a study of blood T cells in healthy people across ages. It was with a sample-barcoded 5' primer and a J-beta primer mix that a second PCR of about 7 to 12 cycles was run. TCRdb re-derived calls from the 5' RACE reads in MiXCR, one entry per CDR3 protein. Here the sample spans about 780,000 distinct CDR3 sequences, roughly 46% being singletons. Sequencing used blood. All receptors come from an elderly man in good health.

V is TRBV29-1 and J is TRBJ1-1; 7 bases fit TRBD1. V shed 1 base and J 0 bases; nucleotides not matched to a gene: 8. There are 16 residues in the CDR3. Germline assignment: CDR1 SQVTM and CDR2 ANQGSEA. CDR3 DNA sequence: TGCAGCGTTGAAGGAGGGGAGGGGGCTATGAACACTGAAGCTTTCTTT. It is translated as CSVEGGEGAMNTEAFF.

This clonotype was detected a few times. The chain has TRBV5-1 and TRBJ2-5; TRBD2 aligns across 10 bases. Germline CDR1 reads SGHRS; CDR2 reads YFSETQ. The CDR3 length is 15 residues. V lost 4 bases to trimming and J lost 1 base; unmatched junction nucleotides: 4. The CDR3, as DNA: TGCGCCAGCAGCCTTAGCGGGAGGCCCCAAGAGACCCAGTACTTC. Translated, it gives CASSLSGRPQETQYF.

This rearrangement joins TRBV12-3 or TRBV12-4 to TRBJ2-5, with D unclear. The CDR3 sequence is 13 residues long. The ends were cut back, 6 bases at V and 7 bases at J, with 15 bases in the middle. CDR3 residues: CASSSVNMGTQYF. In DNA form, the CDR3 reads TGTGCCAGCAGCAGTGTCAACATGGGGACCCAGTACTTC.

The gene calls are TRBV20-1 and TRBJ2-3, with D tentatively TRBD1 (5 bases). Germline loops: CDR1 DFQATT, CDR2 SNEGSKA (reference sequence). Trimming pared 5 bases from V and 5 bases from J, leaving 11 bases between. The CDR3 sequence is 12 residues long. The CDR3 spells CSAGVGQDTQYF. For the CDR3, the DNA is TGCAGTGCTGGGGTGGGGCAAGATACGCAGTATTTT.

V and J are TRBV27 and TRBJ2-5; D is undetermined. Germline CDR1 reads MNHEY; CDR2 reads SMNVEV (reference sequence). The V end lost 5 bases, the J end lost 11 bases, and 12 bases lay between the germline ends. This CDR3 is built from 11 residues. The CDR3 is CASSGSGEQYF. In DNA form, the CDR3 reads TGTGCCAGCAGTGGCTCAGGAGAGCAGTACTTC.

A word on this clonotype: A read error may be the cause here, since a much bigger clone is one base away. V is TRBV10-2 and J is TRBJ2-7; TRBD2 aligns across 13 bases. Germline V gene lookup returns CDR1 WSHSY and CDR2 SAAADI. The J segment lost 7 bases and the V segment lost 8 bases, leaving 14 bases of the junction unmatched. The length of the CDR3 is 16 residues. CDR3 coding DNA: TGCGCCAGCGGACCGGGACTAGCGGGAAGAATGAATGAGCAGTACTTC. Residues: CASGPGLAGRMNEQYF.

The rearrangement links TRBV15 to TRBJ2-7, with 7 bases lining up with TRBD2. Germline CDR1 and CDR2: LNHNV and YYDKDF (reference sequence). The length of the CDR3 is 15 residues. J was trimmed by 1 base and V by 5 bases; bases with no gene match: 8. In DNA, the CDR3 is TGTGCCACCAGCGCCCGGGGGGTTCCATCCTACGAGCAGTACTTC. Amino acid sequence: CATSARGVPSYEQYF.

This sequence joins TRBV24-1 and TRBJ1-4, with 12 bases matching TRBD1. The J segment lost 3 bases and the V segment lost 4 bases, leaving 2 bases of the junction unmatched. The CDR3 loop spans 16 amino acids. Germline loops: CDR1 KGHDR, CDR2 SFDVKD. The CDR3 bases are TGTGCCACCAGTGAGGGACAGGGGGCTCCTAATGAAAAACTGTTTTTT. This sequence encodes CATSEGQGAPNEKLFF.

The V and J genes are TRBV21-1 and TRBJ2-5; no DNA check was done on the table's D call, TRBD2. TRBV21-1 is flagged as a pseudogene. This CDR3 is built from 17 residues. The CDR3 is CASSKVGSGRSRETQYF. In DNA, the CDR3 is TGTGCCAGCAGCAAAGTCGGTAGCGGGAGAAGTAGAGAGACCCAGTACTTC.

This chain's CDR3 is CSGHRDRGNEQFF. The CDR3 coding sequence is TGCAGCGGTCACCGGGACCGCGGTAATGAGCAGTTCTTC. The chain carries TRBV29-1 and TRBJ2-1, with D tentatively TRBD1 or TRBD2 (5 bases each). The CDR3 has 13 residues. Germline V gene lookup returns CDR1 SQVTM and CDR2 ANQGSEA. The V gene lost 7 bases and the J gene lost 7 bases, with 17 bases spanning the gap.

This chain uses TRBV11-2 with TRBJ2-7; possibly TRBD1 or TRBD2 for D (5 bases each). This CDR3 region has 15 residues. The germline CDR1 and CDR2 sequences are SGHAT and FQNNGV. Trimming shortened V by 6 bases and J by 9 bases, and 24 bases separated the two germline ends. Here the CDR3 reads CASSHGTVSGQGQYF. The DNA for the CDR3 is TGTGCCAGCAGTCACGGGACGGTATCCGGCCAAGGGCAGTACTTC.

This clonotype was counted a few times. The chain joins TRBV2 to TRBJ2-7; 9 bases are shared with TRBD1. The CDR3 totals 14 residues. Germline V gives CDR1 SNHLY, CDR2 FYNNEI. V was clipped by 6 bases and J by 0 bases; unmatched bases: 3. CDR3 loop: CASRGGQGSYEQYF. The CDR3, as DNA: TGTGCCAGCAGGGGGGGACAGGGCTCCTACGAGCAGTACTTC.

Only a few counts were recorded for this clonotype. CDR3 sequence (DNA): TGTGCCAGCAGTTTTAGTAGCGGGAGTGGCGCAGATACGCAGTATTTT. This sequence encodes CASSFSSGSGADTQYF. The gene calls are TRBV28 and TRBJ2-3, with 9 bases that match TRBD2. Losses at the gene ends were 3 bases for V and 4 bases for J; bases not matched to a gene: 8. Germline values: CDR1 MDHEN, CDR2 SYDVKM. The CDR3 is made up of 16 amino acids.

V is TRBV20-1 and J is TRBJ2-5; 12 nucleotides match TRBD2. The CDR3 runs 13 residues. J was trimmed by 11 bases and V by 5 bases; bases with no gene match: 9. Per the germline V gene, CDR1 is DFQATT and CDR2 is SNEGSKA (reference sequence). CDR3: CSALAGGLWEQYF. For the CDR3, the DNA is TGCAGTGCTCTAGCGGGGGGGCTTTGGGAGCAGTACTTC.

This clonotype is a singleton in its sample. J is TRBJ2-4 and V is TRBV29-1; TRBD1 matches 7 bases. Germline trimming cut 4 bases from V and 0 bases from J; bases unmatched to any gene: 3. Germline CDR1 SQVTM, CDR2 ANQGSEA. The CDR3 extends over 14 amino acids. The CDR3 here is CSVGQGIAKNIQYF. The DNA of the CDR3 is TGCAGCGTTGGACAGGGAATAGCCAAAAACATTCAGTACTTC.

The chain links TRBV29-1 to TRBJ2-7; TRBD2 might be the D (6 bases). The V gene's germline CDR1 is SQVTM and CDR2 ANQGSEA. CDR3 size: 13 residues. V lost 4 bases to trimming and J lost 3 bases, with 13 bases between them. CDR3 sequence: CSVVYGGNYEQYF. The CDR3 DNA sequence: TGCAGCGTTGTTTACGGGGGAAACTACGAGCAGTACTTC.

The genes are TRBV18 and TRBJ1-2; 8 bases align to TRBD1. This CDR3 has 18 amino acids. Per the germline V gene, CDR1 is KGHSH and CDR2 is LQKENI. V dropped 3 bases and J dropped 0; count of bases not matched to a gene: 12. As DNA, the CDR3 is TGTGCCAGCTCACCCTTGGACAGGGATGGGAGGCCTAACTATGGCTACACCTTC. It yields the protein CASSPLDRDGRPNYGYTF.

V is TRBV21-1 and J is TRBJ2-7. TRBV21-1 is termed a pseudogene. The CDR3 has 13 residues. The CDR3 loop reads CASRTPRTYEQYF. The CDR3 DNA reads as TGTGCCAGCAGGACACCCAGGACCTACGAGCAGTACTTC.

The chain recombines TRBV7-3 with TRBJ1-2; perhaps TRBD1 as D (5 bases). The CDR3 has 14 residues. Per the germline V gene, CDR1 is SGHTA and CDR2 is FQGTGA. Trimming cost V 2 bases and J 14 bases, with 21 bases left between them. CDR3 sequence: CASSLEAWGTLLTF. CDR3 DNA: TGTGCCAGCAGCTTAGAGGCTTGGGGGACGCTTTTAACCTTC.

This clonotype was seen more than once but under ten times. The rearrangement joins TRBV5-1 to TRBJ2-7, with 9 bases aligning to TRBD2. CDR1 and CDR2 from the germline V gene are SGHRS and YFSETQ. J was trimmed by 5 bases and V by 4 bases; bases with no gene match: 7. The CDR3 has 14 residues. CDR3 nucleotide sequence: TGCGCCAGCAGCGATAGCGGGAGTGTCGACGAGCAGTACTTC. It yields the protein CASSDSGSVDEQYF.

The chain's CDR3 is CASSPQSGLTDTQYF. The DNA of the CDR3 is TGTGCCAGCAGCCCCCAAAGCGGCCTCACAGATACGCAGTATTTT. The gene calls are TRBV9 and TRBJ2-3; perhaps TRBD2 as D (5 bases). V shed 4 bases and J shed 2 bases, with 14 bases lying between them. Looked up from germline, CDR1 is SGDLS and CDR2 is YYNGEE. CDR3 length: 15 amino acids.